A single sample is the source of the 21 T cell receptor beta chains below, sequenced in a study of control samples from healthy donors and cancer patients. Libraries were prepared by immunoSEQ multiplex PCR; TCRdb keeps only in-frame clonotypes and omits some of them. The sample holds more than 100,000 clones, approximately 88% seen once. The sequenced sample was blood. The receptors originated from a middle-aged man in good health.

V is TRBV3-1 (or the pseudogene TRBV3-2) and J is TRBJ1-4, with no clear D. Deletions cut 2 bases from V and 13 bases from J, with 14 bases between. The CDR3 totals 13 residues. The V gene's germline CDR1 is LGHDT and CDR2 YNNKEL (reference sequence). The CDR3 sequence is CASSQSIDGRLFF. The CDR3 region has the DNA TGTGCCAGCAGCCAATCTATAGACGGGAGACTGTTTTTT.

This rearrangement joins TRBV27 to TRBJ2-1, with D possibly TRBD1 on 5 matching bases. The CDR3 is 17 residues long. The germline V gene encodes CDR1 MNHEY and CDR2 SMNVEV (reference sequence). Trimming removed 0 bases at V and 0 bases at J, with 12 bases between. This CDR3 is CASSLSPGQSSYNEQFF. CDR3 coding DNA: TGTGCCAGCAGTTTATCGCCAGGGCAGAGCTCCTACAATGAGCAGTTCTTC.

This chain joins TRBV7-8 and TRBJ1-4, with no clear D. CDR1 SGHVS and CDR2 FQNEAQ come from the germline V gene. Trimming left V 3 bases short and J 3 bases short, with 11 bases between. The CDR3 consists of 15 residues. The CDR3 nucleotides are TGTGCCAGCAGCTTTGAGTACAGATCTAATGAAAAACTGTTTTTT. Its translation is CASSFEYRSNEKLFF.

The chain couples TRBV28 to TRBJ1-4; 7 bases fit TRBD1. V trimming: 4 bases; J trimming: 7 bases; junction bases outside the gene matches: 9. In germline, CDR1 is MDHEN, CDR2 SYDVKM. This CDR3 has 15 amino acids. The CDR3, as DNA: TGTGCCAGCAGTTCTCAGGGGGACGGGAGTGAAAAACTGTTTTTT. Protein sequence: CASSSQGDGSEKLFF.

The chain combines TRBV15 with TRBJ2-7; 11 bases map to TRBD1. Trimming took 6 bases from V and 7 from J; bases not matched to a gene: 8. This CDR3 spans 14 amino acids. In germline, CDR1 is LNHNV, CDR2 YYDKDF (reference sequence). CDR3 residues: CATSLDRGRREQYF. The CDR3 DNA reads as TGTGCCACCAGTTTGGACAGGGGGCGTCGAGAGCAGTACTTC.

V gene TRBV9 combines with J gene TRBJ2-3, with 11 bases matching TRBD2. Germline lookup yields CDR1 SGDLS and CDR2 YYNGEE. Trimming removed 0 bases from V and 6 bases from J; junction bases left unmatched: 6. The CDR3 covers 16 residues. CDR3 sequence (DNA): TGTGCCAGCAGCGTAGGACTAGCGGGGACTAGGGATACGCAGTATTTT. This sequence encodes CASSVGLAGTRDTQYF.

V gene TRBV14 combines with J gene TRBJ1-3; no firm D call. Trimming took off 1 base at V and 2 bases at J, with 6 bases between the two ends. Looked up from germline, CDR1 is SGHDN and CDR2 is FVKESK. The CDR3 runs to 14 residues. The CDR3 reads CASSQGTAGNTIYF. CDR3 bases: TGTGCCAGCAGCCAAGGGACGGCTGGAAACACCATATATTTT. Looking up the rest from reference TRBV14 and TRBJ1-3 gives the full variable domain: EAGVTQFPSHSVIEKGQTVTLRCDPISGHDNLYWYRRVMGKEIKFLLHFVKESKQDESGMPNNRFLAERTGGTYSTLKVQPAELEDSGVYFCASSQGTAGNTIYFGEGSWLTVV.

J is TRBJ1-1 and V is TRBV16, with D possibly being TRBD1 (6 bases). Trimming cost V 5 bases and J 1 base, with 14 bases left between them. Germline V gene lookup returns CDR1 KGHSY and CDR2 FQNENV. The CDR3 extends over 15 amino acids. The CDR3: CASSEPGHKNTEAFF. CDR3 nucleotides: TGTGCCAGCAGCGAACCGGGACACAAGAACACTGAAGCTTTCTTT.

V gene TRBV6-5 combines with J gene TRBJ2-3, with TRBD1 matching 7 bases. The CDR3 spans 15 residues. CDR1 and CDR2 (germline): MNHEY, SVGAGI. V dropped 5 bases and J dropped 2; count of bases not matched to a gene: 7. CDR3 sequence: CASSPRQGTTDTQYF. The CDR3 nucleotides are TGTGCCAGCAGTCCACGACAGGGTACCACAGATACGCAGTATTTT.

The chain uses TRBV5-1 and TRBJ1-3; D might be TRBD1 (6 bases). This CDR3 has 15 residues. V dropped 0 bases and J dropped 0 bases, with 7 bases sitting between them. Germline CDR1 is SGHRS and CDR2 is YFSETQ. CDR3 residues: CASSLEGVSGNTIYF. The DNA for the CDR3 is TGCGCCAGCAGCTTGGAGGGGGTCTCTGGAAACACCATATATTTT.

The chain has TRBV7-9 and TRBJ1-3; no definite D call. The CDR3 sequence is 14 residues long. The germline CDR1 and CDR2 sequences are SEHNR and FQNEAQ (reference sequence). Trimming removed 8 bases from V and 0 bases from J, with 11 bases in between. CDR3 residues: CASRKESSGNTIYF. The CDR3 DNA reads TGTGCCAGCCGGAAGGAAAGCTCTGGAAACACCATATATTTT.

The chain recombines TRBV6-2 or TRBV6-3 with TRBJ1-6; TRBD1 agrees at 10 bases. J gave up 9 bases and V 6 bases, and 8 bases lay outside the gene matches. Germline assignment: CDR1 MNHEY and CDR2 SVGEGT. CDR3 length equals 15 residues. This CDR3 is CASSALTGGGSPLHF. The CDR3 nucleotides are TGTGCCAGCAGCGCCCTGACAGGGGGCGGTTCACCCCTCCACTTT.

The rearrangement joins TRBV6-5 to TRBJ2-5; 8 bases fit TRBD1. Germline lookup yields CDR1 MNHEY and CDR2 SVGAGI. The CDR3 has 13 amino acids. V lost 7 bases, J lost 4 bases, and 5 bases stayed unmatched. The CDR3 region has the DNA TGTGCCAGCAACGGACAGGGTGGAGAGACCCAGTACTTC. This gives the protein CASNGQGGETQYF.

This clone appeared a few times. This chain connects TRBV7-6 to TRBJ2-3; 12 nucleotides agree with TRBD2. The CDR3 contains 15 residues. In germline, CDR1 is SGHVS, CDR2 FNYEAQ. V lost 4 bases, J lost 7 bases, and 6 bases stayed unmatched. In DNA form, the CDR3 reads TGTGCCAGCAGCTCTAGCGGGGGGGCCGTACATACGCAGTATTTT. Protein: CASSSSGGAVHTQYF.

The genes are TRBV19 and TRBJ1-3; D might be TRBD1 (6 bases). CDR1 and CDR2 from the germline V gene are LNHDA and SQIVND (reference sequence). The V gene lost 11 bases and the J gene lost 0 bases, with 11 bases spanning the gap. The CDR3 is made up of 13 amino acids. CDR3 coding DNA: TGTGCCGCTGGGACAAACTCTGGAAACACCATATATTTT. This gives the protein CAAGTNSGNTIYF.

The V and J genes are TRBV6-4 and TRBJ1-5; D gene ambiguous. This CDR3 is built from 15 residues. V was pared by 9 bases and J by 1 base, with 16 bases between. Germline V gives CDR1 MRHNA, CDR2 SNTAGT. CDR3 coding DNA: TGTGCCAGTTCCCCCCACAGTTTCAGCAATCAGCCCCAGCATTTT. Translating it yields CASSPHSFSNQPQHF.

The rearrangement joins TRBV2 to TRBJ1-1; weak D call: TRBD1 (6 bases). The CDR3 is 16 amino acids. With 7 bases removed from V and 4 bases from J, the gap between germline ends came to 22 bases. CDR1 is SNHLY, CDR2 FYNNEI, per germline. The CDR3 nucleotides read TGTGCCAGCAACCCTGCCCCAACAGGGTTGGCCACTGAAGCTTTCTTT. This codes for CASNPAPTGLATEAFF.

The V and J genes are TRBV9 and TRBJ2-5; 15 bases agree with TRBD2. The CDR3 is 16 residues long. Per the germline V gene, CDR1 is SGDLS and CDR2 is YYNGEE. Unmatched junction bases numbered 5, after V lost 3 bases and J lost 5 bases. The CDR3 protein is CASSGTSGGAGETQYF. In DNA, the CDR3 is TGTGCCAGCAGCGGGACTAGCGGGGGGGCCGGGGAGACCCAGTACTTC. Based on the CDR3 plus reference TRBV9 and TRBJ2-5, the full variable domain is DSGVTQTPKHLITATGQRVTLRCSPRSGDLSVYWYQQSLDQGLQFLIQYYNGEERAKGNILERFSAQQFPDLHSELNLSSLELGDSALYFCASSGTSGGAGETQYFGPGTRLLVL.

This clone was observed a single time. The chain uses TRBV7-6 and TRBJ2-2; D gene ambiguous. Trimming took 5 bases from V and 0 from J, leaving 10 bases between them. The CDR3 runs to 15 residues. CDR1 and CDR2 (germline): SGHVS, FNYEAQ. CDR3 sequence (DNA): TGTGCCAGCAGCGCATACACGGCGAACACCGGGGAGCTGTTTTTT. This gives the protein CASSAYTANTGELFF.

The CDR3 DNA sequence: TGTGCCAGCAGCCCAGGGACCACCGGGGGCTATGGCTACACCTTC. Amino acid sequence: CASSPGTTGGYGYTF. This chain joins TRBV14 and TRBJ1-2; D may be TRBD1 (5 bases). V lost 4 bases and J lost 4, with 16 bases in between. This CDR3 has 15 amino acids. Per germline, CDR1 SGHDN and CDR2 FVKESK.

The chain couples TRBV5-1 to TRBJ1-2; 8 bases fit TRBD1. Per germline, CDR1 SGHRS and CDR2 YFSETQ. V lost 0 bases, J lost 3 bases, and 10 bases stayed unmatched. This CDR3 is 17 amino acids long. DNA of the CDR3: TGCGCCAGCAGCTTGGCCCAGGGGGCGACCTCCTACTATGGCTACACCTTC. The encoded protein is CASSLAQGATSYYGYTF.